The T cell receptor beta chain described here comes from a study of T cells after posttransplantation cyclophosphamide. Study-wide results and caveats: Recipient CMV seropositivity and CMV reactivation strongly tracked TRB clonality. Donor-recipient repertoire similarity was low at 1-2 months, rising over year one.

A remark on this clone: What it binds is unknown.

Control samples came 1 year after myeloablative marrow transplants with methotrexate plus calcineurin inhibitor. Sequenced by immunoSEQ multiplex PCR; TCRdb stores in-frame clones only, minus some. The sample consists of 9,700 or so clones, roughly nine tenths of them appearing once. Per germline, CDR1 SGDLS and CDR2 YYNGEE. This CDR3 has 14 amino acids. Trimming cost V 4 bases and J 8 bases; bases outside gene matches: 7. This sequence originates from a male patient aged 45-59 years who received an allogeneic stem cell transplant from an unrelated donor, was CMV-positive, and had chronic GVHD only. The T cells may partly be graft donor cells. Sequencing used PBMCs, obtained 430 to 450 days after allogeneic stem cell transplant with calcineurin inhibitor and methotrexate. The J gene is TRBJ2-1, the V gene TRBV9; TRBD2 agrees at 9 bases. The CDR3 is CASSFRLAVDEQFF. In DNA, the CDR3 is TGTGCCAGCAGCTTCCGACTAGCGGTGGATGAGCAGTTCTTC.